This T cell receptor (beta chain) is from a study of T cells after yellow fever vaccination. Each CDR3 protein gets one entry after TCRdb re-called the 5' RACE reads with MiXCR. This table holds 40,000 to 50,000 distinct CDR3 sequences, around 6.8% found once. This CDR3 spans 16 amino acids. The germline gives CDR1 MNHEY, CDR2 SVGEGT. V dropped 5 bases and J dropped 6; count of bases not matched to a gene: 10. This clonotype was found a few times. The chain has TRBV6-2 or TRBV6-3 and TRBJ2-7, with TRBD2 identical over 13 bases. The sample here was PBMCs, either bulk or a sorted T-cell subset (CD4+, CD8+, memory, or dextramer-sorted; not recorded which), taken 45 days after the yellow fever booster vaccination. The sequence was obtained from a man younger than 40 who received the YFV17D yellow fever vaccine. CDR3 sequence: CASSRLAGGNKGEQYF. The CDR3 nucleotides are TGTGCCAGCAGTCGACTAGCGGGAGGAAATAAGGGCGAGCAGTACTTC.